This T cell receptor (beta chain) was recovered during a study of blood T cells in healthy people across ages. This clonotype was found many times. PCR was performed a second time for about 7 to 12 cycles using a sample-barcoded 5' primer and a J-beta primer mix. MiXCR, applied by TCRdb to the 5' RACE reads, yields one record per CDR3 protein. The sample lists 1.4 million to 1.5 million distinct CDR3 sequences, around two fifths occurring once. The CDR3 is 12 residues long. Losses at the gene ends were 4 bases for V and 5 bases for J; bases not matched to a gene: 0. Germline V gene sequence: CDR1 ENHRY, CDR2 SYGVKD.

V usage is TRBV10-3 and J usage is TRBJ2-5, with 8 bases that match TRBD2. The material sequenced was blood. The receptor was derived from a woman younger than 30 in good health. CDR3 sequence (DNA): TGTGCCATCAGTGGACTAGCGGAGACCCAGTACTTC. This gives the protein CAISGLAETQYF.